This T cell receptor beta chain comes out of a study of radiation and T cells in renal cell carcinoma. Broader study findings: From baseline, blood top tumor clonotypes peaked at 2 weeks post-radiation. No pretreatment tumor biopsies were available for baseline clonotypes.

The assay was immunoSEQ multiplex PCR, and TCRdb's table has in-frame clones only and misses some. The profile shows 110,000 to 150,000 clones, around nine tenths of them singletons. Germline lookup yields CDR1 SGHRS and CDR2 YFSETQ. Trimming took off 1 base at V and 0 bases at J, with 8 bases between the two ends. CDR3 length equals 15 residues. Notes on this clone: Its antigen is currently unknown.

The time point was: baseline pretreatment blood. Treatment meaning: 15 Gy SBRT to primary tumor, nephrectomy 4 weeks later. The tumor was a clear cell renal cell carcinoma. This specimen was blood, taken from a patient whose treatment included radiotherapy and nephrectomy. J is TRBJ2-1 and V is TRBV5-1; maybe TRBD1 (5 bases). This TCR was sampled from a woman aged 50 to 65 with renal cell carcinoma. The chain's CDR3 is CASSLNTGSYNEQFF. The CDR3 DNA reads TGCGCCAGCAGCTTGAATACAGGCTCCTACAATGAGCAGTTCTTC.